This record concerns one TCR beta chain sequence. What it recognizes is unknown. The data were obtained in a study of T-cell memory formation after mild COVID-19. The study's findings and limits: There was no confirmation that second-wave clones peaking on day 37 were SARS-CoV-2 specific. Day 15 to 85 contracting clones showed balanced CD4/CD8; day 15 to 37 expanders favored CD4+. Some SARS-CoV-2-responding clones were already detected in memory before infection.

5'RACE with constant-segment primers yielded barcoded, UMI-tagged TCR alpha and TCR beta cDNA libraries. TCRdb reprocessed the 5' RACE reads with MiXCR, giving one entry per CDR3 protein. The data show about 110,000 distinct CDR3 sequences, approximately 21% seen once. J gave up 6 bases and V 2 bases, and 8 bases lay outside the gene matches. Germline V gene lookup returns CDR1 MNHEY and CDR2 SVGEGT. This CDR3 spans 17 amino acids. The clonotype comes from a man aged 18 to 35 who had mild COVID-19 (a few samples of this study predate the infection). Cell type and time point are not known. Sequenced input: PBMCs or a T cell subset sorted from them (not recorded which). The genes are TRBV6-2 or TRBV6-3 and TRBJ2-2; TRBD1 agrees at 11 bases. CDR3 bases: TGTGCCAGCAGTTACCAGGACAGGGGGCGCGGGGCCGGGGAGCTGTTTTTT. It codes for CASSYQDRGRGAGELFF.